This passage covers 28 T cell receptor beta chains from one sample sequenced in a study of T cells after yellow fever vaccination. TCRdb itself ran the 5' RACE reads through MiXCR, one entry per CDR3 protein. The table includes 150,000 to 200,000 distinct CDR3 sequences, approximately 11% detected once. The specimen comprised CD8+ T cells sorted from PBMCs, sampled 15 days after the yellow fever booster vaccination. These receptors originate from a man between 18 and 35 years old who received the YFV17D yellow fever vaccine.

This clonotype has just a few counts. J is TRBJ2-3 and V is TRBV6-1, with no clear D. Trimming cost V 3 bases and J 5 bases, with 9 bases left between them. Looked up from germline, CDR1 is MNHNS and CDR2 is SASEGT. The CDR3 is 13 amino acids. CDR3 coding DNA: TGTGCCAGCAGTGAGCTCCCGAGAGATACGCAGTATTTT. As protein: CASSELPRDTQYF.

There are many counts of this clonotype. This CDR3 is CASSLIPRKETQYF. The CDR3 coding sequence is TGCGCCAGCAGCTTGATCCCTAGGAAAGAGACCCAGTACTTC. The chain joins TRBV5-1 to TRBJ2-5; D ambiguous. Trimming pared 1 base from V and 3 bases from J, leaving 10 bases between. Per the germline V gene, CDR1 is SGHRS and CDR2 is YFSETQ. CDR3 length equals 14 residues.

The table lists this clonotype with a few counts. This chain uses TRBV29-1 with TRBJ1-1, with D perhaps matching TRBD1 (5 bases). CDR1 is SQVTM and CDR2 is ANQGSEA in the germline V gene. V was clipped by 5 bases and J by 1 base, with 11 bases between them. The CDR3 has 13 amino acids. CDR3 sequence (DNA): TGCAGCGTTACCGGGACGGGGAACACTGAAGCTTTCTTT. Translated, it gives CSVTGTGNTEAFF.

Only a few counts were recorded for this clonotype. The chain carries TRBV7-6 and TRBJ1-6; TRBD1 matches 10 bases. This CDR3 has 21 residues. From germline, CDR1 is SGHVS and CDR2 FNYEAQ. The trim removed 1 base at V and 1 base at J, leaving 13 bases unmatched. CDR3 amino acids: CASSLGTRDRGLLSYNSPLHF. CDR3 DNA: TGTGCCAGCAGCTTAGGGACCCGGGACAGGGGACTATTGTCCTATAATTCACCCCTCCACTTT.

This clonotype occurred a few times. The J gene is TRBJ2-5, the V gene TRBV5-4, with 7 bases identical to TRBD1. The CDR3 length is 14 residues. With 3 bases clipped from V and 2 bases from J, the junction kept 4 bases outside the gene matches. CDR1 SGHNT and CDR2 YYREEE come from the germline V gene (reference sequence). This CDR3 is CASSSRQGQETQYF. The CDR3 DNA reads as TGTGCCAGCAGCTCCCGACAGGGACAAGAGACCCAGTACTTC.

The V gene is TRBV3-1, the J gene TRBJ1-2; D is perhaps TRBD1 (5 bases). Germline-derived CDR1 and CDR2 are LGHDT and YNNKEL (reference sequence). This CDR3 contains 17 residues. V lost 4 bases and J lost 0, with 18 bases in between. CDR3 protein: CASSLGWGITANYGYTF. Written as DNA, the CDR3 is TGTGCCAGCAGCCTGGGGTGGGGGATTACGGCTAACTATGGCTACACCTTC. The whole variable domain, remainder taken from reference TRBV3-1 and TRBJ1-2, is DTAVSQTPKYLVTQMGNDKSIKCEQNLGHDTMYWYKQDSKKFLKIMFSYNNKELIINETVPNRFSPKSPDKAHLNLHINSLELGDSAVYFCASSLGWGITANYGYTFGSGTRLTVV.

V usage is TRBV7-2 and J usage is TRBJ2-3, with TRBD2 as a possible D gene (7 bases). The length of the CDR3 is 16 residues. Germline V gene lookup returns CDR1 SGHTA and CDR2 FQGNSA. V lost 5 bases, J lost 5 bases, and 20 bases lay in between. The CDR3, as DNA: TGTGCCAGCAGCCCTCGGCGGGGGCCGGTGGAAGATACGCAGTATTTT. It is translated as CASSPRRGPVEDTQYF.

This clonotype appeared many times. The genes are TRBV7-3 and TRBJ2-2; D unclear. This CDR3 region has 17 residues. V was clipped by 1 base and J by 4 bases, with 16 bases between them. Germline loops: CDR1 SGHTA, CDR2 FQGTGA. The CDR3 spells CASSLNVSPGPTGELFF. The CDR3 DNA is TGTGCCAGCAGCTTAAATGTGAGCCCAGGTCCCACCGGGGAGCTGTTTTTT.

This clonotype was found a few times. The CDR3 reads CASMGYSNYGYTF. CDR3 DNA sequence: TGTGCCAGCATGGGCTATTCGAACTATGGCTACACCTTC. The rearrangement links TRBV6-1 to TRBJ1-2; D not resolved. The CDR3 contains 13 residues. V was trimmed by 7 bases and J by 2 bases, leaving 11 bases between them. Germline loops: CDR1 MNHNS, CDR2 SASEGT.

This clonotype was seen many times. The chain carries TRBV29-1 and TRBJ2-7; unclear D gene. The CDR3 runs to 11 residues. Germline loops: CDR1 SQVTM, CDR2 ANQGSEA. V lost 5 bases and J 3 bases, leaving 8 bases between the germline ends. CDR3 nucleotide sequence: TGCAGCGTTAGTCAGAACTACGAGCAGTACTTC. Translated: CSVSQNYEQYF.

The chain combines TRBV6-5 with TRBJ2-5; a weak D match, TRBD1 (5 bases). Germline values: CDR1 MNHEY, CDR2 SVGAGI. V lost 6 bases and J lost 4, with 9 bases in between. This CDR3 spans 12 amino acids. The CDR3 DNA is TGTGCCAGCAGAGAGACAGCAGAGACCCAGTACTTC. Amino acid sequence: CASRETAETQYF.

This clonotype was counted between two and nine times. The J gene is TRBJ2-1, the V gene TRBV6-5; unclear D gene. CDR1 is MNHEY and CDR2 is SVGAGI in the germline V gene. The CDR3 spans 12 residues. V lost 8 bases to trimming and J lost 1 base, with 6 bases between them. The CDR3 here is CASGRSYNEQFF. CDR3 coding DNA: TGTGCCAGCGGTAGATCCTACAATGAGCAGTTCTTC.

The chain uses TRBV9 and TRBJ1-2; D call uncertain. The germline V gene encodes CDR1 SGDLS and CDR2 YYNGEE. CDR3 length: 14 residues. V lost 1 base and J 4 bases, leaving 11 bases between the germline ends. The CDR3 bases are TGTGCCAGCAGCGTAAGAGACGAGGTCTATGGCTACACCTTC. It codes for CASSVRDEVYGYTF.

There are a few counts of this clonotype. The V gene is TRBV19, the J gene TRBJ2-1, with TRBD2 matching 9 bases. The CDR3 is made up of 14 amino acids. CDR1 and CDR2 from the germline V gene are LNHDA and SQIVND (reference sequence). V was pared by 4 bases and J by 6 bases, with 4 bases of the junction left unmatched. The CDR3, as DNA: TGTGCCAGTAGTAGCGGGGGGGCCCCCAATGAGCAGTTCTTC. Its translation is CASSSGGAPNEQFF. Based on the CDR3 plus reference TRBV19 and TRBJ2-1, the full variable domain is DGGITQSPKYLFRKEGQNVTLSCEQNLNHDAMYWYRQDPGQGLRLIYYSQIVNDFQKGDIAEGYSVSREKKESFPLTVTSAQKNPTAFYLCASSSGGAPNEQFFGPGTRLTVL.

The CDR3 spells CASSYLGGGAADTQYF. The CDR3 region has the DNA TGTGCCAGCAGTTACTTAGGCGGGGGGGCGGCAGATACGCAGTATTTT. The rearrangement links TRBV6-5 to TRBJ2-3, with 9 bases identical to TRBD2. Germline V gene lookup returns CDR1 MNHEY and CDR2 SVGAGI. This CDR3 region has 16 residues. Trimming removed 1 base from V and 4 bases from J; junction bases left unmatched: 6.

There are a few counts of this clonotype. The chain combines TRBV6-2 or TRBV6-3 with TRBJ2-5; 9 bases map to TRBD2. The J segment lost 0 bases and the V segment lost 6 bases, leaving 11 bases of the junction unmatched. Germline values: CDR1 MNHEY, CDR2 SVGEGT. CDR3 length: 17 amino acids. Written as DNA, the CDR3 is TGTGCCAGCAGCTCTCTCCTAGCGGGGCGGCACCAAGAGACCCAGTACTTC. This gives the protein CASSSLLAGRHQETQYF.

This clonotype was seen a handful of times. The gene calls are TRBV20-1 and TRBJ2-7; D gene unclear. V lost 3 bases, J lost 9 bases, and 21 bases lay in between. The CDR3 spans 14 residues. Germline CDR1 reads DFQATT; CDR2 reads SNEGSKA (reference sequence). CDR3 in DNA: TGCAGTGCTAGGGGAAGGCAGGCCTCTACGTTGCAGTACTTC. Protein: CSARGRQASTLQYF.

The DNA of the CDR3 is TGTGCCAGCAGTGAGCTGCAGAAACCCTACGAGCAGTACTTC. Translation gives CASSELQKPYEQYF. The V gene is TRBV25-1, the J gene TRBJ2-7; D gene uncertain. Germline CDR1 reads MGHDK; CDR2 reads SYGVNS. This CDR3 contains 14 residues. The V gene lost 3 bases and the J gene lost 2 bases, with 11 bases spanning the gap.

V and J are TRBV4-1 and TRBJ2-2, with a possible D match to TRBD1 (7 bases). The CDR3 contains 16 residues. V was trimmed by 2 bases and J by 5 bases, leaving 15 bases between them. Germline V gene data show CDR1 as MGHRA and CDR2 as YSYEKL. The CDR3 loop reads CASSQPRQGGTGELFF. As DNA, the CDR3 is TGCGCCAGCAGCCAACCTCGACAGGGAGGTACCGGGGAGCTGTTTTTT.

This clonotype was recorded a few times. The CDR3 region is CASSELAGGNEQFF. The DNA for the CDR3 is TGTGCCAGCAGCGAACTAGCGGGGGGCAATGAGCAGTTCTTC. J is TRBJ2-1 and V is TRBV9; 12 bases map to TRBD2. V lost 3 bases, J lost 6 bases, and 1 base stayed unmatched. The CDR3 length is 14 residues. The germline V gene has CDR1 SGDLS and CDR2 YYNGEE.

There are a few counts of this clonotype. The chain has TRBV4-2 and TRBJ2-7; the D gene could be TRBD1 or TRBD2 (5 bases each). V dropped 6 bases and J dropped 0 bases, with 6 bases sitting between them. Germline loops: CDR1 LGHNA, CDR2 YNFKEQ. The CDR3 loop spans 12 amino acids. In nucleotides, the CDR3 is TGTGCCAGCAGGGGGGACTCCTACGAGCAGTACTTC. This translates into CASRGDSYEQYF.

The gene calls are TRBV15 and TRBJ2-5; D possibly corresponds to TRBD2 (6 bases). Germline CDR1 LNHNV, CDR2 YYDKDF (reference sequence). This CDR3 comprises 14 residues. The ends were cut back, 3 bases at V and 4 bases at J, with 12 bases in the middle. CDR3 region: CATSSLLGGETQYF. In DNA form, the CDR3 reads TGTGCCACCAGCAGTCTATTGGGAGGAGAGACCCAGTACTTC.

This clonotype was seen a handful of times. The rearrangement uses TRBV4-2 and TRBJ1-2, with unresolved D. Trimming left V 4 bases short and J 1 base short, with 13 bases between. From germline, CDR1 is LGHNA and CDR2 YNFKEQ. This CDR3 is built from 15 residues. This chain's CDR3 is CASSPLGGNNYGYTF. Here the CDR3 DNA reads TGTGCCAGCAGCCCCTTGGGCGGAAATAACTATGGCTACACCTTC.

This chain uses TRBV12-3 or TRBV12-4 with TRBJ2-5; TRBD2 matches 8 bases. Germline trimming cut 6 bases from V and 7 bases from J; bases unmatched to any gene: 4. The CDR3 consists of 12 residues. This CDR3 reads CASRGLVTTQYF. The CDR3 region has the DNA TGTGCCAGCAGGGGACTAGTGACGACCCAGTACTTC.

This clonotype was seen only a few times. This rearrangement joins TRBV28 to TRBJ1-2, with 8 positions matching TRBD1. The germline V gene encodes CDR1 MDHEN and CDR2 SYDVKM. Unmatched junction bases numbered 2, after V lost 4 bases and J lost 1 base. The CDR3 consists of 14 residues. Written as DNA, the CDR3 is TGTGCCAGCAGTTGGACAGGGCTTAACTATGGCTACACCTTC. It specifies CASSWTGLNYGYTF.

This clonotype was seen a few times. V is TRBV7-9 and J is TRBJ2-1; perhaps TRBD2 as D (5 bases). Germline CDR1 SEHNR, CDR2 FQNEAQ (reference sequence). This CDR3 is 16 amino acids long. Trimming removed 7 bases from V and 0 bases from J, with 16 bases in between. This chain's CDR3 is CASTPPGLSSYNEQFF. CDR3 bases: TGTGCCAGCACCCCCCCTGGACTGAGCTCCTACAATGAGCAGTTCTTC.

In this sample, this clonotype turned up a few times. The genes are TRBV27 and TRBJ2-2; D tentatively fits TRBD1 or TRBD2 (5 bases each). The length of the CDR3 is 15 residues. Germline V gene sequence: CDR1 MNHEY, CDR2 SMNVEV (reference sequence). V lost 2 bases, J lost 4 bases, and 11 bases lay in between. The CDR3 is CASSLVRAGTGELFF. In DNA, the CDR3 is TGTGCCAGCAGTTTAGTCAGGGCGGGCACCGGGGAGCTGTTTTTT.

This clonotype turned up a few times. This chain connects TRBV7-9 to TRBJ2-1; 7 nucleotides line up with TRBD2. Trimming cost V 5 bases and J 6 bases; bases outside gene matches: 4. This CDR3 region has 13 residues. Germline CDR1 SEHNR, CDR2 FQNEAQ (reference sequence). The CDR3 coding sequence is TGTGCCAGCAGCCCCGCTAGCGGCAATGAGCAGTTCTTC. Its translation: CASSPASGNEQFF. Looking up the rest from reference TRBV7-9 and TRBJ2-1 gives the full variable domain: DTGVSQNPRHKITKRGQNVTFRCDPISEHNRLYWYRQTLGQGPEFLTYFQNEAQLEKSRLLSDRFSAERPKGSFSTLEIQRTEQGDSAMYLCASSPASGNEQFFGPGTRLTVL.